The rows below give T cell receptor beta chains drawn from one sample of a study of cytomegalovirus exposure and HLA in healthy donors. Measured with immunoSEQ multiplex PCR; TCRdb has only the in-frame clones, and not every one. The sample shows some 120,000 clones, roughly 78% of them seen only once. Sample: PBMCs. These receptors were taken from a man aged 25-45 years in good health and CMV-seronegative. Both conserved end residues are part of each CDR3. Each record gives: clone size, D gene, V gene, J gene, CDR3 DNA, CDR3 protein. A D gene is named only where the DNA matches it firmly. Only part of the rows carry a size: once, few, many, or a class if the clone is expanded.

NA	NA	TRBV29-1	TRBJ2-5	TGCAGCGTTGAACCAGGACAAGAGACCCAGTACTTC	CSVEPGQETQYF
NA	TRBD1	TRBV10-1	TRBJ2-1	TGCGCCAGCAGATCCCGGGACAGGGCCAATGAGCAGTTCTTC	CASRSRDRANEQFF
NA	NA	TRBV13	TRBJ2-1	TGTGCCAGCAGCCAGACATATGAGCAGTTCTTC	CASSQTYEQFF
once	NA	TRBV28	TRBJ2-3	TGTGCCAGCAGACAGATGGGTACAGATACGCAGTATTTT	CASRQMGTDTQYF
NA	TRBD1	TRBV30	TRBJ2-7	TGTGCCTGGAGTCACGGACAGGACACCCCCTCCTACGAGCAGTACTTC	CAWSHGQDTPSYEQYF
NA	NA	TRBV6-5	TRBJ1-5	TGTGCCAGCAGTTACTCGCAGTATAGCAATCAGCCCCAGCATTTT	CASSYSQYSNQPQHF
few	TRBD1	TRBV30	TRBJ2-7	TGTGCCTGGAGTGCCGGGACAGCCTACGAGCAGTACTTC	CAWSAGTAYEQYF
NA	NA	TRBV18	TRBJ1-2	TGTGCCAGCTCAACGTCGCTAATAAACTATGGCTACACCTTC	CASSTSLINYGYTF
NA	NA	TRBV5-1	TRBJ1-2	TGCGCCAGCAGCTTGGACCAGGCCGGGGTTGAGGGCTACACCTTC	CASSLDQAGVEGYTF
NA	NA	TRBV19	TRBJ1-1	TGTGCCAGTAGTCTCCAACTCGGGGGGACTGAAGCTTTCTTT	CASSLQLGGTEAFF
NA	TRBD2	TRBV11-1	TRBJ2-7	TGTGCCAGCAGCTTAGAAGGGACTAGCGGATACGAGCAGTACTTC	CASSLEGTSGYEQYF
NA	NA	TRBV10-1	TRBJ2-7	TGCGCCAGCAGTGAGTCGACAGTCGGCGAGCAGTACTTC	CASSESTVGEQYF
NA	NA	TRBV7-2	TRBJ1-5	TGTGCCAGCAGCTTTGGACTGAGCAATCAGCCCCAGAATTTT	CASSFGLSNQPQNF
NA	TRBD1	TRBV5-1	TRBJ1-2	TGCGCCAGCAGCCCGAGAGAGGACAGGAACTATGGCTACACCTTC	CASSPREDRNYGYTF
NA	NA	TRBV10-3	TRBJ1-2	TGTACCATCGGGCCAGACTATGGCTACACCTTC	CTIGPDYGYTF
NA	TRBD1	TRBV28	TRBJ2-7	TGTGCCAGCAGTTTACCGACCGGGACAGGGAGCTCCTACGAGCAGTACTTC	CASSLPTGTGSSYEQYF
NA	NA	TRBV18	TRBJ1-2	TGTGCCAGCTCACCACCTCCAACTAACTATGGCTACACCTTC	CASSPPPTNYGYTF
few	NA	TRBV7-2	TRBJ2-2	TGTGCCAGCAGGGAAAATAGGGGCGTCGGGACCGGGGAGCTGTTTTTT	CASRENRGVGTGELFF
once	NA	TRBV10-3	TRBJ1-1	TGTGCCACAGGACAAGGTGTACAATTAAACACTGAAGCTTTCTTT	CATGQGVQLNTEAFF
NA	TRBD2	TRBV28	TRBJ2-7	TGTGCCAGCAGCTGGGGACTAGCGGGACTGTACGAGCAGTACTTC	CASSWGLAGLYEQYF
NA	NA	TRBV29-1	TRBJ1-1	TGCAGCGTAAGTACGGTGAACACTGAAGCTTTCTTT	CSVSTVNTEAFF
NA	NA	TRBV2	TRBJ2-7	TGTGCCAGCCAAGCGGGCCCAGCTTACGAGCAGTACTTC	CASQAGPAYEQYF
NA	TRBD2	TRBV4-1	TRBJ2-1	TGCGCCAGCAGCCAAGGATCTAGCGGGAGTAGTGAGCAGTTCTTC	CASSQGSSGSSEQFF
NA	NA	TRBV28	TRBJ1-5	TGTGCCAGCAGGGGGGCGGGTGTAGGGCCCCAGCATTTT	CASRGAGVGPQHF
NA	NA	TRBV7-9	TRBJ1-1	TGTTCCAGCAGCCCCTGGCGGGATAAAGCTTTCTTT	CSSSPWRDKAFF
NA	NA	TRBV21-1	TRBJ2-1	TGTGCCAGCAGCTCCGGGACTAGCCTCAATGAGCAGTTCTTC	CASSSGTSLNEQFF
NA	NA	TRBV9	TRBJ2-3	TGTGCCAGCAGCCCCCCCCAACCGGGACTCACAGATACGCAGTATTTT	CASSPPQPGLTDTQYF
NA	NA	TRBV28	TRBJ1-2	TGTGCCAGCAGTTCCGCTCACAGGGCTGGCGGCTACACCTTC	CASSSAHRAGGYTF
NA	NA	TRBV5-1	TRBJ2-7	TGCGCCAGCAGCTTCGAGGGCACCTACGAGCAGTACTTC	CASSFEGTYEQYF
NA	NA	TRBV9	TRBJ2-3	TGTGCCAGCAGCGTAGAGGGACACCCCACAGATACGCAGTATTTT	CASSVEGHPTDTQYF
NA	NA	TRBV7-2	TRBJ1-5	TGTGCCAGCAGCTTAGACCGAGGGCCCCAGCATTTT	CASSLDRGPQHF
NA	TRBD2	TRBV2	TRBJ2-7	TGTGCCAGCAGTGAAGGGGCGGGAGCCTACGAGCAGTACTTC	CASSEGAGAYEQYF
NA	TRBD1	TRBV9	TRBJ1-2	TGTGCCAGCAGCGCCATACAGGGGGCGGACTATGGCTACACCTTC	CASSAIQGADYGYTF
NA	TRBD1	TRBV4-1	TRBJ1-2	TGCGCCAGCAGCCAACCCCAGGGACAGCGGATTAACTATGGCTACCCCTTC	CASSQPQGQRINYGYPF
NA	TRBD1	TRBV5-1	TRBJ2-5	TGCGCCAGCAAAGACAGGGGCGGCGAGACCCAGTACTTC	CASKDRGGETQYF
NA	NA	TRBV27	TRBJ2-1	TGTGCCAGCAGTTTTGGGGGGAGCTCCTACAATGAGCAGTTCTTC	CASSFGGSSYNEQFF
NA	NA	TRBV7-9	TRBJ1-1	TGTGCCAGCAGCTTGGCAGAGCGGAGTGAAGCTTTCTTT	CASSLAERSEAFF
once	TRBD1	TRBV5-1	TRBJ2-7	TGCGCCAGCAGCTTAACAGGGGTTGGAGAGCAGTACTTC	CASSLTGVGEQYF
NA	TRBD2	TRBV4-3	TRBJ2-7	TGCGCCAGCAGCCAAGATAAATACCGCGCGGGAGGCATCGAGCAGTACTTC	CASSQDKYRAGGIEQYF
few	TRBD2	TRBV2	TRBJ2-3	TGTGCCAGCACTGGGACTAGCGGGTCAGATACGCAGTATTTT	CASTGTSGSDTQYF
NA	NA	TRBV6-1	TRBJ2-1	TGTGCCAGCAGTGTCTGGGACACAGATGCTGAGCAGTTCTTC	CASSVWDTDAEQFF
NA	NA	TRBV11-3	TRBJ2-7	TGTGCCAGCAGCTTAGAGCTAGGAAGCTACTCCTACGAGCAGTACTTC	CASSLELGSYSYEQYF
once	NA	TRBV19	TRBJ1-1	TGTGCCAGTTCCCAGGGACAACTTGAAGCTTTCTTT	CASSQGQLEAFF
NA	NA	TRBV19	TRBJ2-3	TGTGCCAGTAGTATAGGGGGTTTGTTAGCGACCGGCACAGATACGCAGTATTTT	CASSIGGLLATGTDTQYF
NA	TRBD1	TRBV27	TRBJ1-1	TGTGCCAGCAGACAGGGACAGGGCTCGAACACTGAAGCTTTCTTT	CASRQGQGSNTEAFF
NA	NA	TRBV9	TRBJ2-1	TGTGCCAGCAGCGTAGAGGAAGGGGTGGGAGGAAATGAGCAGTTCTTC	CASSVEEGVGGNEQFF
NA	NA	TRBV5-4	TRBJ1-5	TGTGCCAGCAGCTTCCAGGGAAATCAGCCCCAGCATTTT	CASSFQGNQPQHF
NA	NA	TRBV18	TRBJ2-1	TGTGCCAGCTCACTAAATGACCAGGGTCCCGCAAGCTCCTACAATGAGCAGTTCTTC	CASSLNDQGPASSYNEQFF
NA	NA	TRBV19	TRBJ1-5	TGTGCCAGTACAGAAAATAGCAATCAGCCCCAGCATTTT	CASTENSNQPQHF
once	NA	TRBV28	TRBJ2-7	TGTGCCAGCAGTTTCAGGACACCCTACGAGCAGTACTTC	CASSFRTPYEQYF
NA	TRBD1	TRBV9	TRBJ1-4	TGTGCCAGCAGCGGGGGACAGGGTGCAACTAATGAAAAACTGTTTTTT	CASSGGQGATNEKLFF
NA	NA	TRBV4-1	TRBJ1-1	TGCGCCAGCAGCCGGTTCGGAGGAGGGAACACTGAAGCTTTCTTT	CASSRFGGGNTEAFF
NA	TRBD1	TRBV28	TRBJ1-5	TGTGCCAGCCAACAGGGGCTCTCGGAGCCCCAGCATTTT	CASQQGLSEPQHF
once	NA	TRBV7-3	TRBJ2-5	TGTGCCAGCAGCTTAGGGCCCGTACAAGAGACCCAGTACTTC	CASSLGPVQETQYF
NA	NA	TRBV2	TRBJ2-4	TGTGCCAGCAGTGGTGGCGGAGCCAAAAACATTCAGTACTTC	CASSGGGAKNIQYF
NA	NA	TRBV28	TRBJ2-7	TGTGCCAGCAGGACCCACCAGGCCCACTACGAGCAGTACTTC	CASRTHQAHYEQYF